This T cell receptor (beta chain) was sequenced during a study of cytotoxic CD8 clonotypes in ibrutinib-treated CLL. Only in-frame clones appear in the TCRdb table, and some are missing; sequencing was by immunoSEQ multiplex PCR. The sample has tens of thousands of clones; about 65% are singletons. The sequence was collected from a human donor with chronic lymphocytic leukemia. The starting material was PBMCs, obtained at disease progression, from a patient treated with ibrutinib.

The CDR3 loop is CASSGWLASVQETQYF. DNA of the CDR3: TGTGCCAGCAGTGGCTGGCTAGCGAGTGTCCAAGAGACCCAGTACTTC. The chain is built from TRBV6-1 and TRBJ2-5; D perhaps matches TRBD2 (6 bases). CDR1 MNHNS and CDR2 SASEGT come from the germline V gene. Trimming cost V 4 bases and J 1 base, with 16 bases left between them. The length of the CDR3 is 16 residues.